This TCR beta chain was sequenced for a study of human T cells and chemical hapten exposure. Broader study findings: Unchanged with DPC sensitization were TCRs above 1 in 1000 frequency. Expanded TCRs produced significantly more large CDR3 similarity clusters than controls did.

This CDR3 has 16 residues. As regards this clonotype: Antigen specificity is unknown.

The time point here: patch test 1, 2 weeks after DPC sensitization. The treatment is: therapeutic diphenylcyclopropenone sensitization with weekly scalp DPC. One entry per CDR3 protein, called by TCRdb with MiXCR from the RACE reads. This table has 75,000 to 95,000 distinct CDR3 sequences, roughly 10% appearing once. The chain employs TRBV21-1 and TRBJ1-5. TRBV21-1 is recorded as a pseudogene. Sample: whole blood, taken in connection with sensitization to the hapten diphenylcyclopropenone (DPC). This TCR came from a woman aged 55-69 years with alopecia areata. Some clones in this sample may be carry-over from other donors' samples. Written as DNA, the CDR3 is TGTGCCAGCAGGCCTTGGGGAGGAGGGTATTACCAGCCCCAGCATTTT. Translating gives CASRPWGGGYYQPQHF.